This T cell receptor (beta chain) was retrieved from a study of EBV T-cell therapy then PD-1 blockade in nasopharyngeal carcinoma. V gave up 7 bases and J gave up 3 bases, with 10 bases separating them. The CDR3 is 12 residues long. Germline CDR1 is SQVTM and CDR2 is ANQGSEA. By share, this clone counts as medium-sized. What it binds is unknown. This table comes from immunoSEQ multiplex PCR, and its TCRdb copy is limited to in-frame clones, with some not included. The data hold 14,000 or so clones, with 84% observed a single time. Treatment in this sample: AdE1-LMPpoly-expanded autologous EBV-specific T-cell therapy followed by anti-PD-1 nivolumab.

Sample: CD8+ T cells from blood, taken at approximately day 99 from a patient whose treatment included autologous EBV-specific T cells and nivolumab. The chain recombines TRBV29-1 with TRBJ1-3; TRBD1 is a possible D gene (5 bases). The receptor was isolated from a man aged 40-55 years with nasopharyngeal carcinoma. CDR3 sequence reads: CSAAGLGNTIYF. Written as DNA, the CDR3 is TGCAGCGCCGCAGGGCTTGGAAACACCATATATTTT. The full variable domain, with the rest looked up from reference TRBV29-1 and TRBJ1-3, is SAVISQKPSRDICQRGTSLTIQCQVDSQVTMMFWYRQQPGQSLTLIATANQGSEATYESGFVIDKFPISRPNLTFSTLTVSNMSPEDSSIYLCSAAGLGNTIYFGEGSWLTVV.